This T cell receptor beta chain emerged from a study of T cells in localized non-small cell lung cancer. For this clone: The antigen remains undetermined.

Clones were read by immunoSEQ multiplex PCR, and TCRdb kept only the in-frame ones, dropping some. The sample consists of about 33,000 clones, around 90% of them appearing once. Study-wide results and caveats: Peak T cell clonality was found in uninvolved adjacent lung, exceeding tumor.

The CDR3 is made up of 15 amino acids. Germline V gene sequence: CDR1 LGHNA, CDR2 YNFKEQ. V trimming: 1 base; J trimming: 4 bases; junction bases outside the gene matches: 6. This receptor was identified in a man between 35 and 75 years old with stage I lung adenocarcinoma. The starting material was peripheral blood, obtained before any cancer treatment. The V gene is TRBV4-2, the J gene TRBJ1-2, with 7 bases aligning to TRBD1. This CDR3 reads CASSQGQGSGYGYTF. The CDR3 bases are TGTGCCAGCAGCCAAGGACAGGGTTCGGGCTATGGCTACACCTTC.